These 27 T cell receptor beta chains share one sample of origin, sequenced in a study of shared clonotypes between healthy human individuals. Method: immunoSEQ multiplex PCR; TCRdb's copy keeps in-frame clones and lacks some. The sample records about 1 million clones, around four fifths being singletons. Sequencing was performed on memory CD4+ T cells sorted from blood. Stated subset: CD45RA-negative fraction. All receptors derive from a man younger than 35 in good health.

CDR3 residues: CASSVSGTNGYTF. For the CDR3, the DNA is TGTGCCAGCAGCGTATCCGGGACGAATGGCTACACCTTC. The V gene is TRBV9, the J gene TRBJ1-2; TRBD1 might be the D (5 bases). CDR1 SGDLS and CDR2 YYNGEE come from the germline V gene. This CDR3 is 13 amino acids long. Trimming removed 1 base at V and 6 bases at J, with 10 bases between. Combining the CDR3 with reference TRBV9 and TRBJ1-2 gives the whole variable domain DSGVTQTPKHLITATGQRVTLRCSPRSGDLSVYWYQQSLDQGLQFLIQYYNGEERAKGNILERFSAQQFPDLHSELNLSSLELGDSALYFCASSVSGTNGYTFGSGTRLTVV.

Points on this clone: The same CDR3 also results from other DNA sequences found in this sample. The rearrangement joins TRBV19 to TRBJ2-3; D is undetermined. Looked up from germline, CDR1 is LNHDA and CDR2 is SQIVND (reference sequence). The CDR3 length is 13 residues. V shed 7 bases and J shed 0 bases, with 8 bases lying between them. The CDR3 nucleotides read TGTGCCAGTAAAGCAGGAAGCACAGATACGCAGTATTTT. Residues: CASKAGSTDTQYF.

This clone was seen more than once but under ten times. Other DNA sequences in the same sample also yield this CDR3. The CDR3, as DNA: TGTGCCAGCAGGTCTAGCACAGATACGCAGTATTTT. Its translation: CASRSSTDTQYF. The V gene is TRBV6-5, the J gene TRBJ2-3; D gene uncertain. The length of the CDR3 is 12 residues. The germline gives CDR1 MNHEY, CDR2 SVGAGI. Trimming shortened V by 6 bases and J by 0 bases, and 4 bases separated the two germline ends.

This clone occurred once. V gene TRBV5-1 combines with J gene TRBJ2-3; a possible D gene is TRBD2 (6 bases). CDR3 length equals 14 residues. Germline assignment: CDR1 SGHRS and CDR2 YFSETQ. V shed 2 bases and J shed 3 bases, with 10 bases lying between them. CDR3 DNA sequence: TGCGCCAGCAGCTTCCTGGCGGGGACAGATACGCAGTATTTT. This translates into CASSFLAGTDTQYF.

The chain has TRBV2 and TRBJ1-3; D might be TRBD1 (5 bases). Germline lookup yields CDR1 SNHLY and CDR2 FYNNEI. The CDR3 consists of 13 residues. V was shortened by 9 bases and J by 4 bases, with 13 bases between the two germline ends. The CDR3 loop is CASSGTAGNTIYF. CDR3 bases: TGTGCCAGTTCTGGGACGGCCGGAAACACCATATATTTT.

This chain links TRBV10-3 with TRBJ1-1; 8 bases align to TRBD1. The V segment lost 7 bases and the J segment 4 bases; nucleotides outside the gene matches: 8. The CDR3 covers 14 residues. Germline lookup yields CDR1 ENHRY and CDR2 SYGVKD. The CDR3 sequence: CAITPDRAGTEAFF. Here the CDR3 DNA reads TGTGCCATCACCCCGGACAGGGCGGGCACTGAAGCTTTCTTT.

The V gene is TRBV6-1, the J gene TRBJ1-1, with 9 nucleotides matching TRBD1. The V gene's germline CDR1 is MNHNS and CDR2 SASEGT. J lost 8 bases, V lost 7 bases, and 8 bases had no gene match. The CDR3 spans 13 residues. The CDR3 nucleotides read TGTGCCAGCACGCCTTGGGGGACAGGGGAAGCTTTCTTT. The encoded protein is CASTPWGTGEAFF.

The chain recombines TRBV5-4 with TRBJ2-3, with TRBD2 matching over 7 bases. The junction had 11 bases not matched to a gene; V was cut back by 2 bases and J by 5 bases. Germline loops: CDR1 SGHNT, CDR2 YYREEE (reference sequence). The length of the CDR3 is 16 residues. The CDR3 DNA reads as TGTGCCAGCAGCTTAGCGGGAACTGTTGTGGGAGATACGCAGTATTTT. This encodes CASSLAGTVVGDTQYF.

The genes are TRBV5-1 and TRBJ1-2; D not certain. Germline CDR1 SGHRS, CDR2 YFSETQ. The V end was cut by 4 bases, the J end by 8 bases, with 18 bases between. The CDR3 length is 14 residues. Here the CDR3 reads CASSRPGSTYGYTF. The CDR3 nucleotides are TGCGCCAGCAGCCGTCCCGGCAGCACATACGGCTACACCTTC.

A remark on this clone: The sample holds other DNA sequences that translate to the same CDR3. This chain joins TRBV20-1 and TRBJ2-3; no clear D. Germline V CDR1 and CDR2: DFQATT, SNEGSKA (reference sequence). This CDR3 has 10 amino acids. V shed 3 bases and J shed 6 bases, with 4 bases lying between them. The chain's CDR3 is CSASLDTQYF. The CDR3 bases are TGCAGTGCTAGTCTGGATACGCAGTATTTT.

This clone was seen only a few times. The chain's CDR3 is CASSRAPNTEAFF. In DNA, the CDR3 is TGTGCCAGCAGCCGGGCCCCGAACACTGAAGCTTTCTTT. The rearrangement joins TRBV28 to TRBJ1-1; D not resolved. The CDR3 totals 13 residues. V lost 6 bases, J lost 1 base, and 9 bases lay in between. Germline V gene sequence: CDR1 MDHEN, CDR2 SYDVKM.

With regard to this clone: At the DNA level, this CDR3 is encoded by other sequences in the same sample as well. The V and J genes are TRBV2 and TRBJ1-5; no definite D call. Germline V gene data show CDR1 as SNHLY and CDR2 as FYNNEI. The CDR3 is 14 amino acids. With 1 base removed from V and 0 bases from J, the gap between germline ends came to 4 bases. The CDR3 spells CASSEVYSNQPQHF. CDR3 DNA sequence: TGTGCCAGCAGTGAAGTTTATAGCAATCAGCCCCAGCATTTT.

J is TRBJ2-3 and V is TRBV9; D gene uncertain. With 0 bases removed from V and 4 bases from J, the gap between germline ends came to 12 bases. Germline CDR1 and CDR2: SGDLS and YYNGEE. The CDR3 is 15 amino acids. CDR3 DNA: TGTGCCAGCAGCGTAGGGTCCTTGGGCGCAGATACGCAGTATTTT. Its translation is CASSVGSLGADTQYF.

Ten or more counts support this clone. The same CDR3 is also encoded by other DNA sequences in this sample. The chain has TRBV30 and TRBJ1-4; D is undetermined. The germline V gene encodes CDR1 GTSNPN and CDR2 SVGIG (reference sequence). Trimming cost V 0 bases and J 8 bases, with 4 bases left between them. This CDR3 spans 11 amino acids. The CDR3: CAWSVSEKLFF. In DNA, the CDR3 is TGTGCCTGGAGTGTAAGCGAAAAACTGTTTTTT.

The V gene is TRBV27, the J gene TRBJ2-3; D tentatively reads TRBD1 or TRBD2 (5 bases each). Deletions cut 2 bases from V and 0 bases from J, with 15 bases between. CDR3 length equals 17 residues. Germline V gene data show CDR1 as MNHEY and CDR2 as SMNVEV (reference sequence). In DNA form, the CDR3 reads TGTGCCAGCAGTTTAACCCTGGGACGGATCAGCACAGATACGCAGTATTTT. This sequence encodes CASSLTLGRISTDTQYF.

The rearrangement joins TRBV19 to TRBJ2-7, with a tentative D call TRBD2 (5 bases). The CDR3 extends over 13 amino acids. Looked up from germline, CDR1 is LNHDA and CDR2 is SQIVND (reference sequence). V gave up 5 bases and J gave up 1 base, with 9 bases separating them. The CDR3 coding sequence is TGTGCCAGTAGTCCACCGGGGTCCTACGAGCAGTACTTC. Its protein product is CASSPPGSYEQYF.

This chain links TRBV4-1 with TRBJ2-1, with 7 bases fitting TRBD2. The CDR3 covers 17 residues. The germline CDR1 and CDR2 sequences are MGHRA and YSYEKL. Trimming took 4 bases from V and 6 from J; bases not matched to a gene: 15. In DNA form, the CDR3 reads TGCGCCAGCAGCCGAGTACTAGCGCCGAATAACGGCAATGAGCAGTTCTTC. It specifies CASSRVLAPNNGNEQFF.

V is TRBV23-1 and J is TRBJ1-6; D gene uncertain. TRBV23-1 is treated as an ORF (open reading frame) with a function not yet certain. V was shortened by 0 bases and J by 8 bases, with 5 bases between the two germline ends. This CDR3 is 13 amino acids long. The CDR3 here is CASSQSGDSPLHF. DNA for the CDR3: TGCGCCAGCAGTCAATCTGGCGATTCACCCCTCCACTTT.

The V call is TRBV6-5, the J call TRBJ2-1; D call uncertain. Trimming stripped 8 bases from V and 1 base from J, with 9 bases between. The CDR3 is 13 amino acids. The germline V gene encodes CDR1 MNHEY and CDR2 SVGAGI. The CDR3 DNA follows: TGTGCCAGCCGAAAAACTTCCTACAATGAGCAGTTCTTC. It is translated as CASRKTSYNEQFF.

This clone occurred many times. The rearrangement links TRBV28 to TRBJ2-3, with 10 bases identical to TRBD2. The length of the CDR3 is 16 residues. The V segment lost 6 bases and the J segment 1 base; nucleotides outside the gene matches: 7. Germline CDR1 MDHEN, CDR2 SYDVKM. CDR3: CASREWGTSGTDTQYF. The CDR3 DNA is TGTGCCAGCAGGGAATGGGGGACTAGCGGCACAGATACGCAGTATTTT.

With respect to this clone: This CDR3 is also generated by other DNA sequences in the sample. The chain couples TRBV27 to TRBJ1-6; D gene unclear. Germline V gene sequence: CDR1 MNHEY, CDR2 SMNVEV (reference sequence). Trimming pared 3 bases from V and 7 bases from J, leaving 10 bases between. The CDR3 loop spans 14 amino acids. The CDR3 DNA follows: TGTGCCAGCAGTTTCGGAGCACGAAATTCACCCCTCCACTTT. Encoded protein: CASSFGARNSPLHF.

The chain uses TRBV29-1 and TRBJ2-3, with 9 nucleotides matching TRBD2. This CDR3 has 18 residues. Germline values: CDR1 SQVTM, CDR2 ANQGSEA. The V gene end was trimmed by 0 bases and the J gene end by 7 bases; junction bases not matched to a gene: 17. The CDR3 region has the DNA TGCAGCGTTGAAGACCCGCGTGTCAGCGGGGGGTCCCTGAATACGCAGTATTTT. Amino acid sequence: CSVEDPRVSGGSLNTQYF.

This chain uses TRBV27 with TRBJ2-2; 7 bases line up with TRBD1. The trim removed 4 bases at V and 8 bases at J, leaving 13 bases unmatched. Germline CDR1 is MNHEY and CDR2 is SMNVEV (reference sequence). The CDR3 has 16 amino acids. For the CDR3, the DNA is TGTGCCAGCAGTTCCTGGACAGGTAAGGATTCGGGGGAGCTGTTTTTT. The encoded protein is CASSSWTGKDSGELFF.

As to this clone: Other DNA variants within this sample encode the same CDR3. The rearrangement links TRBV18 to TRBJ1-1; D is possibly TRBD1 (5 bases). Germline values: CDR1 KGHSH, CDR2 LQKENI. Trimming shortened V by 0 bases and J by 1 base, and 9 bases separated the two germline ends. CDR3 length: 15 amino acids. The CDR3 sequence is CASSPPGRGNTEAFF. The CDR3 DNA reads TGTGCCAGCTCACCACCGGGACGGGGGAACACTGAAGCTTTCTTT. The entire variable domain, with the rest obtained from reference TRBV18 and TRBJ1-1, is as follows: NAGVMQNPRHLVRRRGQEARLRCSPMKGHSHVYWYRQLPEEGLKFMVYLQKENIIDESGMPKERFSAEFPKEGPSILRIQQVVRGDSAAYFCASSPPGRGNTEAFFGQGTRLTVV.

CDR3 DNA: TGTGCCATCAGGGGACTGGAAAATACGCAGTATTTT. The encoded protein is CAIRGLENTQYF. This chain joins TRBV10-3 and TRBJ2-3; tentatively, D is TRBD2 (6 bases). This CDR3 contains 12 residues. CDR1 is ENHRY and CDR2 is SYGVKD in the germline V gene. Trimming took 6 bases from V and 7 from J, leaving 11 bases between them.

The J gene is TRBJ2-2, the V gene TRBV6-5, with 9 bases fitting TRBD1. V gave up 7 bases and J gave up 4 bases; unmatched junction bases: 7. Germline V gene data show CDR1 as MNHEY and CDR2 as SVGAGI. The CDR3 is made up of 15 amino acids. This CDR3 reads CASNLDRGATGELFF. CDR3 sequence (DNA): TGTGCCAGCAACCTGGACAGGGGAGCCACCGGGGAGCTGTTTTTT.

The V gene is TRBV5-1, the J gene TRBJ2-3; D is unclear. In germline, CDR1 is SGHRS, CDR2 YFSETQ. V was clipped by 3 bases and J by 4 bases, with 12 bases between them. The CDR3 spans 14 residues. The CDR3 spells CASSSVPAADTQYF. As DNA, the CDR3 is TGCGCCAGCAGCTCCGTTCCGGCGGCAGATACGCAGTATTTT.